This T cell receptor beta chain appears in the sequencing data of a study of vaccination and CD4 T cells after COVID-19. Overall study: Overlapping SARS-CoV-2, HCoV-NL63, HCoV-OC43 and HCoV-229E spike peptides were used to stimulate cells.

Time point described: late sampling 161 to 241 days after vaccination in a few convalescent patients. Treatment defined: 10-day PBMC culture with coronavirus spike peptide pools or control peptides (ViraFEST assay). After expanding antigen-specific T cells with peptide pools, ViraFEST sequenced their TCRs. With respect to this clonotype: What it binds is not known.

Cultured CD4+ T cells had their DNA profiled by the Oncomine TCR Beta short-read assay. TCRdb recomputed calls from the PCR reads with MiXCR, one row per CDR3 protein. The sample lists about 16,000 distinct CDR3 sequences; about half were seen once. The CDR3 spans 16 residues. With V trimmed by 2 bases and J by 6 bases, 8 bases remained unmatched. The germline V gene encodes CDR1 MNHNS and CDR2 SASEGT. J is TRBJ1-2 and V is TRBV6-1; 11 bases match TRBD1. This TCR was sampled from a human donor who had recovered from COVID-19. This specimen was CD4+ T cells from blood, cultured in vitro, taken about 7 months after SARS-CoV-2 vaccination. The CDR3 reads CASSELGGTGGDGYTF. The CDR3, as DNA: TGTGCCAGCAGTGAACTAGGGGGGACAGGGGGAGATGGCTACACCTTC.